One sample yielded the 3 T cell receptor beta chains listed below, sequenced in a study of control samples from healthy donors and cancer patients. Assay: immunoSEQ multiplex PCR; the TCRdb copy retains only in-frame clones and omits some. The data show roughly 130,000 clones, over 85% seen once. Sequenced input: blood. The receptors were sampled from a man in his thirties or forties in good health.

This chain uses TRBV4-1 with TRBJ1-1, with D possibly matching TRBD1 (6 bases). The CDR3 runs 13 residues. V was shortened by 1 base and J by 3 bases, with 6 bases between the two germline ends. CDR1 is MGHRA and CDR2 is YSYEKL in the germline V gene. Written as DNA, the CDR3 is TGCGCCAGCAGCCAAGCAGGGGACACTGAAGCTTTCTTT. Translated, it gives CASSQAGDTEAFF.

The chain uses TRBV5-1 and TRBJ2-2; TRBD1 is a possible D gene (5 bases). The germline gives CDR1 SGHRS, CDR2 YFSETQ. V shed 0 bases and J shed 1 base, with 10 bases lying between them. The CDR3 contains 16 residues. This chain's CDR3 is CASSLVAGRNTGELFF. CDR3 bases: TGCGCCAGCAGCTTGGTGGCAGGGCGGAACACCGGGGAGCTGTTTTTT.

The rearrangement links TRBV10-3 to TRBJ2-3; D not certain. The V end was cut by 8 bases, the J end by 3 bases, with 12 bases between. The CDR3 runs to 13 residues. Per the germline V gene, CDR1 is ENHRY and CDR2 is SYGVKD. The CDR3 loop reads CAIRKGETDTQYF. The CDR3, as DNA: TGTGCCATCCGGAAGGGCGAAACAGATACGCAGTATTTT.